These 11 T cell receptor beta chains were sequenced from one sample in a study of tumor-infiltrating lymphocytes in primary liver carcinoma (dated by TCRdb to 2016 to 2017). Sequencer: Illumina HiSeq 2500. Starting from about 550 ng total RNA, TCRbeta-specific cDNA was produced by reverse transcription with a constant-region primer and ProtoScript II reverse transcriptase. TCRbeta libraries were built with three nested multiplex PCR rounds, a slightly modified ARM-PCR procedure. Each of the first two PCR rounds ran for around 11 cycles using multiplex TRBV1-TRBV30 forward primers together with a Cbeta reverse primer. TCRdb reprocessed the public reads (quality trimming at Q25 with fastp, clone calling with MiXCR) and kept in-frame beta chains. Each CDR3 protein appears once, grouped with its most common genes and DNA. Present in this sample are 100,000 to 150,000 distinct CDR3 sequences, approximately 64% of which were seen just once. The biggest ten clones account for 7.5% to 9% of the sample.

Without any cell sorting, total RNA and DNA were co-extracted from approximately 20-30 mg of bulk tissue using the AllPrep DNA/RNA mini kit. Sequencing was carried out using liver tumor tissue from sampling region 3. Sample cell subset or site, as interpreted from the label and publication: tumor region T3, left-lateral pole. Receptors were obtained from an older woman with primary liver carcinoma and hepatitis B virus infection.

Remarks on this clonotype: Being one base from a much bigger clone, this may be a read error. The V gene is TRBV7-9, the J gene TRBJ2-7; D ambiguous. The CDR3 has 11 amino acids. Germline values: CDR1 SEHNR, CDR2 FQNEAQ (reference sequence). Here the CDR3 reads CACSRLGEQYF. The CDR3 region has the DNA TGTGCCTGCAGCCGACTCGGGGAGCAGTACTTC.

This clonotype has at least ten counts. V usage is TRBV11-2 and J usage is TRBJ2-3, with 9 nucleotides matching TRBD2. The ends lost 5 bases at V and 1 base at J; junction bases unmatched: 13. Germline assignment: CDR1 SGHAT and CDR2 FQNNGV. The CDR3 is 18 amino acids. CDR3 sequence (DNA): TGTGCCAGCAGCCTAGGTCGGGCTAGCGGGGCCCGCACAGATACGCAGTATTTT. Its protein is CASSLGRASGARTDTQYF. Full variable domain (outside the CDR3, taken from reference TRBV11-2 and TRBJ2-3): EAGVAQSPRYKIIEKRQSVAFWCNPISGHATLYWYQQILGQGPKLLIQFQNNGVVDDSQLPKDRFSAERLKGVDSTLKIQPAKLEDSAVYLCASSLGRASGARTDTQYFGPGTRLTVL.

The CDR3 loop reads CASSLEGSRRYWQFF. Written as DNA, the CDR3 is TGTGCCAGCAGCTTGGAGGGGTCGAGGCGTTACTGGCAGTTCTTC. The chain links TRBV28 to TRBJ2-1, with D perhaps TRBD2 (6 bases). The CDR3 is 15 amino acids. From germline, CDR1 is MDHEN and CDR2 SYDVKM. Trimming took off 6 bases at V and 12 bases at J, with 24 bases between the two ends.

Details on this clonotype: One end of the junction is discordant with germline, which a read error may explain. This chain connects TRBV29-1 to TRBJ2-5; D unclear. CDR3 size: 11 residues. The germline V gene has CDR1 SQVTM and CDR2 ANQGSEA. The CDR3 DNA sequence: TGCAACGTTATTCTGCTGGAGACCCAGTACTTC. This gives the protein CNVILLETQYF.

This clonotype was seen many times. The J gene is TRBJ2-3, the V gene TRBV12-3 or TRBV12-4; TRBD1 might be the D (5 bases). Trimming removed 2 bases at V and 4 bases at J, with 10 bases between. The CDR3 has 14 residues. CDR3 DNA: TGTGCCAGCAGTTTAATGCAGGGTTCAGATACGCAGTATTTT. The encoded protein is CASSLMQGSDTQYF.

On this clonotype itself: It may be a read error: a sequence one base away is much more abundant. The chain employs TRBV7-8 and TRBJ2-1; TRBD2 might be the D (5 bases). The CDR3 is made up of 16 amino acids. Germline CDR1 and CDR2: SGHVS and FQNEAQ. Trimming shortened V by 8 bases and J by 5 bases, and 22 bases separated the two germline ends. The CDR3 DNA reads TGTGCCAGCCGCCCGATGGGAGCGGCCTTGAACAATGAGCAGTTCTTC. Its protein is CASRPMGAALNNEQFF.

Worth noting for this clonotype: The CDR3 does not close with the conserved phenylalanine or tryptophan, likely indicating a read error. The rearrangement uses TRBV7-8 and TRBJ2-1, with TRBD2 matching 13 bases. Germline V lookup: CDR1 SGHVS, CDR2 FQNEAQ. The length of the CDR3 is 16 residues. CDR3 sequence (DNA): TGTGCCAGCAGCTTAGTTGGGACTAGCGGGGCCAATGTGCAGTTCCTC. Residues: CASSLVGTSGANVQFL.

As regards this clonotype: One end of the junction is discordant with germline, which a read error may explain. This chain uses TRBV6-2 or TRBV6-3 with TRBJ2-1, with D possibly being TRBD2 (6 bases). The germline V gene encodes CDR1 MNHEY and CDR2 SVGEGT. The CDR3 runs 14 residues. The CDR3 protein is CASNLLRGNNEEFF. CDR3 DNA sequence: TGTGCCAGCAACCTCCTCCGGGGGAATAATGAGGAGTTCTTC.

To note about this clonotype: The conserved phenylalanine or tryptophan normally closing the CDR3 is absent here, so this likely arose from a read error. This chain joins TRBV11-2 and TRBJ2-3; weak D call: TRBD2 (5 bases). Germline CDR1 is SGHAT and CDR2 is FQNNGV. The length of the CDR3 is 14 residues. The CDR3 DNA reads TGTGCCAGCGGCTTAGAGAGGGAAATCGATACACAGTATTTG. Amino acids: CASGLEREIDTQYL.

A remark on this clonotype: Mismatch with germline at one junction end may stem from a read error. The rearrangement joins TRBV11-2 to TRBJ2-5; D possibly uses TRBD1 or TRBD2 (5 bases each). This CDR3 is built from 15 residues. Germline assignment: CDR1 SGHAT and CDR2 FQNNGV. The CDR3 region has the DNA TGTGCCAGCAGCTTGGGGCCGGGGTCGCAAGAGACTCAGTACTTC. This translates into CASSLGPGSQETQYF.

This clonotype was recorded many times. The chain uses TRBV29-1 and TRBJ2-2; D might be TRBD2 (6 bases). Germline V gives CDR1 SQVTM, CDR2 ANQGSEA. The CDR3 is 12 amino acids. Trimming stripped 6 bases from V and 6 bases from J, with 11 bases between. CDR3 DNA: TGCAGCGTGACTAGTGGCGCCGGGGAGCTGTTTTTT. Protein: CSVTSGAGELFF.